The 22 T cell receptor beta chains below come from one sample, sequenced in a study of blood T cell repertoires in COVID-19. The assay was immunoSEQ multiplex PCR, and TCRdb's table has in-frame clones only and misses some. The sample comprises approximately 81,000 clones, approximately 82% of which are singletons, and around 6.9% rests with the top ten. The sample consisted of peripheral blood. The source is a human donor in a cohort sampled during active COVID-19.

The gene calls are TRBV27 and TRBJ2-3; the D gene is possibly TRBD1 (6 bases). V lost 4 bases and J lost 8, with 16 bases in between. The CDR3 has 14 residues. Germline CDR1 is MNHEY and CDR2 is SMNVEV (reference sequence). DNA for the CDR3: TGTGCCAGCAGTTCGAACAGGGCGAGGGGTACGCAGTATTTT. It codes for CASSSNRARGTQYF.

The V and J genes are TRBV7-9 and TRBJ2-1, with TRBD2 matching over 10 bases. CDR1 and CDR2 from the germline V gene are SEHNR and FQNEAQ (reference sequence). This CDR3 comprises 15 residues. The V and J ends lost 5 bases and 6 bases, in that order; junction bases with no gene match: 7. CDR3 region: CASSISGGAFNEQFF. The CDR3 coding sequence is TGTGCCAGCAGCATAAGCGGGGGGGCCTTCAATGAGCAGTTCTTC.

The chain is built from TRBV7-2 and TRBJ1-6; D may be TRBD1 (6 bases). Germline CDR1 and CDR2: SGHTA and FQGNSA. There are 17 residues in the CDR3. Deletions cut 1 base from V and 7 bases from J, with 17 bases between. The CDR3 bases are TGTGCCAGCAGCTTAGGCCCCGTGGGGGGGGGCAATTCACCCCTCCACTTT. Encoded protein: CASSLGPVGGGNSPLHF.

The chain has TRBV4-1 and TRBJ2-7, with a tentative D call TRBD1 (5 bases). The CDR3 extends over 16 amino acids. Germline V gene sequence: CDR1 MGHRA, CDR2 YSYEKL. The V gene lost 1 base and the J gene lost 0 bases, with 13 bases spanning the gap. The chain's CDR3 is CASSQGPNTGSYEQYF. In DNA, the CDR3 is TGCGCCAGCAGCCAAGGTCCAAATACAGGCTCCTACGAGCAGTACTTC.

This rearrangement joins TRBV19 to TRBJ2-6; the match to TRBD1 covers 7 bases. The CDR3 is 19 amino acids. J gave up 0 bases and V 10 bases, and 18 bases lay outside the gene matches. Germline V gene lookup returns CDR1 LNHDA and CDR2 SQIVND (reference sequence). The CDR3 DNA is TGTGCCACTACCATAAAAGCTCAACAGGGGTTCTCTGGGGCCAACGTCCTGACTTTC. This codes for CATTIKAQQGFSGANVLTF.

The V and J genes are TRBV29-1 and TRBJ2-7; 9 bases map to TRBD2. The ends lost 4 bases at V and 4 bases at J; junction bases unmatched: 8. The CDR3 has 14 amino acids. The germline V gene has CDR1 SQVTM and CDR2 ANQGSEA. In DNA form, the CDR3 reads TGCAGCGTTGGGGGCTGGCGGGGGGGATACGAGCAGTACTTC. This gives the protein CSVGGWRGGYEQYF.

The chain is built from TRBV7-2 and TRBJ2-7, with 9 bases lining up with TRBD2. The CDR3 contains 16 residues. Per germline, CDR1 SGHTA and CDR2 FQGNSA. After removal of 6 bases from V and 2 bases from J, the junction contained 11 bases not matched to a gene. CDR3 amino acids: CASRPTSGGPTYEQYF. CDR3 in DNA: TGTGCCAGCAGACCGACTAGCGGCGGACCGACCTACGAGCAGTACTTC.

The V and J genes are TRBV27 and TRBJ2-2, with D unresolved. Looked up from germline, CDR1 is MNHEY and CDR2 is SMNVEV (reference sequence). CDR3 size: 12 residues. The V and J ends lost 5 bases and 6 bases respectively, with 7 bases between them. CDR3 nucleotides: TGTGCCAGCAGTCTCCGGGCCGGGGAGCTGTTTTTT. Translating gives CASSLRAGELFF.

The rearrangement joins TRBV5-4 to TRBJ2-3; 7 nucleotides match TRBD2. Germline V lookup: CDR1 SGHNT, CDR2 YYREEE (reference sequence). V lost 4 bases to trimming and J lost 4 bases; unmatched junction nucleotides: 9. The CDR3 extends over 15 amino acids. The CDR3, as DNA: TGTGCCAGCAGCACTCGAGGACTAGTACCAGATACGCAGTATTTT. Its translation is CASSTRGLVPDTQYF.

This sequence joins TRBV23-1 and TRBJ2-7; 7 bases map to TRBD1. TRBV23-1 is given ORF status, its function remaining uncertain. This CDR3 is 17 amino acids long. The V and J ends lost 3 bases and 3 bases, in that order; junction bases with no gene match: 14. The CDR3 DNA follows: TGCGCCAGCAGTCAGTGGACAGGAGCCACGGGGTTCTACGAGCAGTACTTC. It codes for CASSQWTGATGFYEQYF.

This clone was detected only a few times. The chain employs TRBV19 and TRBJ1-5; TRBD1 agrees at 7 bases. The CDR3 sequence is 15 residues long. Trimming at V came to 6 bases and at J to 6 bases, leaving 11 bases not matched to a gene. Per germline, CDR1 LNHDA and CDR2 SQIVND (reference sequence). The CDR3 sequence is CASSLEEGARQPQHF. As DNA, the CDR3 is TGTGCCAGTAGCCTTGAGGAGGGGGCGCGTCAGCCCCAGCATTTT.

This chain uses TRBV23-1 with TRBJ2-7, with TRBD1 matching over 10 bases. TRBV23-1 is known as an ORF, though its function is uncertain. V shed 0 bases, J shed 2 bases, and the junction held 19 bases outside the gene matches. The CDR3 totals 21 residues. CDR3 protein: CASSQSPFAPGQGVGTYEQYF. In DNA, the CDR3 is TGCGCCAGCAGTCAATCACCGTTCGCTCCCGGACAGGGGGTTGGAACCTACGAGCAGTACTTC.

The genes are TRBV4-1 and TRBJ2-7, with D perhaps TRBD1 (6 bases). CDR1 and CDR2 (germline): MGHRA, YSYEKL. V lost 4 bases to trimming and J lost 3 bases, with 19 bases between them. CDR3 size: 16 residues. The CDR3 protein is CASSRETGAIFYEQYF. Written as DNA, the CDR3 is TGCGCCAGCAGCCGGGAGACAGGCGCAATTTTCTACGAGCAGTACTTC.

This rearrangement joins TRBV5-1 to TRBJ2-2; TRBD2 agrees at 9 bases. V dropped 0 bases and J dropped 0; count of bases not matched to a gene: 3. The CDR3 length is 17 residues. Germline V lookup: CDR1 SGHRS, CDR2 YFSETQ. CDR3 in DNA: TGCGCCAGCAGCTTGGTCGGCGGGGGGGCGAACACCGGGGAGCTGTTTTTT. As protein: CASSLVGGGANTGELFF. The complete variable domain, with remaining parts taken from reference TRBV5-1 and TRBJ2-2, reads KAGVTQTPRYLIKTRGQQVTLSCSPISGHRSVSWYQQTPGQGLQFLFEYFSETQRNKGNFPGRFSGRQFSNSRSEMNVSTLELGDSALYLCASSLVGGGANTGELFFGEGSRLTVL.

The chain links TRBV12-5 to TRBJ1-3; D is unresolved. CDR1 LGHNT and CDR2 FRNRAP come from the germline V gene. Trimming shortened V by 6 bases and J by 4 bases, and 4 bases separated the two germline ends. The CDR3 runs to 11 residues. CDR3 bases: TGTGCTAGTGGCCCGGGAAACACCATATATTTT. This sequence encodes CASGPGNTIYF.

The rearrangement joins TRBV3-1 (or the pseudogene TRBV3-2) to TRBJ1-1; possible D gene TRBD1, 5 bases. Germline V gives CDR1 LGHDT, CDR2 YNNKEL (reference sequence). V lost 10 bases and J lost 1, with 16 bases in between. The CDR3 totals 14 residues. The CDR3 loop is CATTFSGSNTEAFF. CDR3 DNA: TGTGCCACTACCTTCTCAGGGTCGAACACTGAAGCTTTCTTT.

This chain uses TRBV5-1 with TRBJ2-5; TRBD2 matches 11 bases. Germline loops: CDR1 SGHRS, CDR2 YFSETQ. There are 16 residues in the CDR3. With 6 bases clipped from V and 2 bases from J, the junction kept 9 bases outside the gene matches. The CDR3 nucleotides are TGCGCCAGCAAGCTTGGGGCTAGCGGGGGGCAAGAGACCCAGTACTTC. Residues: CASKLGASGGQETQYF.

The rearrangement links TRBV4-1 to TRBJ2-2, with D perhaps matching TRBD2 (6 bases). The CDR3 covers 17 residues. CDR1 MGHRA and CDR2 YSYEKL come from the germline V gene. V lost 0 bases and J 4 bases, leaving 15 bases between the germline ends. CDR3 amino acids: CASSQDIIIGSTGELFF. As DNA, the CDR3 is TGCGCCAGCAGCCAAGATATTATCATCGGGAGCACCGGGGAGCTGTTTTTT.

The rearrangement uses TRBV19 and TRBJ2-7; 12 bases agree with TRBD2. The V gene end was trimmed by 5 bases and the J gene end by 3 bases; junction bases not matched to a gene: 8. This CDR3 is built from 16 residues. The germline CDR1 and CDR2 sequences are LNHDA and SQIVND (reference sequence). The CDR3 protein is CASSETSGGSGYEQYF. Here the CDR3 DNA reads TGTGCCAGTAGTGAAACTAGCGGGGGGTCCGGCTACGAGCAGTACTTC.

J is TRBJ1-1 and V is TRBV6-5; TRBD1 might be the D (5 bases). Germline CDR1 reads MNHEY; CDR2 reads SVGAGI. The V and J ends lost 2 bases and 5 bases respectively, with 15 bases between them. This CDR3 comprises 15 residues. The chain's CDR3 is CASSYERGRETEAFF. The CDR3 nucleotides read TGTGCCAGCAGTTACGAAAGGGGCAGGGAAACTGAAGCTTTCTTT.

This sequence joins TRBV7-6 and TRBJ2-5; 9 bases line up with TRBD1. V trimming: 6 bases; J trimming: 4 bases; junction bases outside the gene matches: 3. CDR1 is SGHVS and CDR2 is FNYEAQ in the germline V gene. This CDR3 has 13 residues. CDR3 nucleotides: TGTGCCAGCAGTCGGGACAGGGTAGAGACCCAGTACTTC. Translating it yields CASSRDRVETQYF. Supplemented by reference TRBV7-6 and TRBJ2-5, the full variable domain reads GAGVSQSPRYKVTKRGQDVALRCDPISGHVSLYWYRQALGQGPEFLTYFNYEAQQDKSGLPNDRFSAERPEGSISTLTIQRTEQRDSAMYRCASSRDRVETQYFGPGTRLLVL.

V is TRBV19 and J is TRBJ1-1; TRBD1 is a possible D gene (5 bases). The CDR3 has 13 amino acids. Germline V gene lookup returns CDR1 LNHDA and CDR2 SQIVND (reference sequence). The germline V and J ends were trimmed by 6 bases and 1 base, with 9 bases remaining between them. The CDR3 bases are TGTGCCAGTAGATCTCAGGGGAACACTGAAGCTTTCTTT. Protein: CASRSQGNTEAFF.